Below are 4 T cell receptor beta chains sequenced from a single sample in a study of T cells in Graves' hyperthyroidism and ophthalmopathy. From RNA transcripts, TCR beta CDR3 regions were amplified. Researchers ran a first-round RT-PCR on the TCR CDR3 using the HTBI primer set. One entry per CDR3 protein, called by TCRdb with MiXCR from the multiplex PCR reads. This sample has approximately 380,000 distinct CDR3 sequences, with around 20% found just once. What was sequenced was blood. Every receptor here comes from a young man with Graves' ophthalmopathy.

This clonotype has more than one count but fewer than ten. V is TRBV7-9 and J is TRBJ1-4; D remains ambiguous. Germline CDR1 is SEHNR and CDR2 is FQNEAQ (reference sequence). Trimming took 5 bases from V and 0 from J, leaving 13 bases between them. This CDR3 has 16 amino acids. The CDR3 loop reads CASSPPRPATNEKLFF. The CDR3 region has the DNA TGTGCCAGCAGCCCGCCCCGACCCGCAACTAATGAAAAACTGTTTTTT.

In its sample, this clonotype was seen many times. The chain is built from TRBV6-1 and TRBJ1-1; D may be TRBD1 (5 bases). The CDR3 is made up of 15 amino acids. From germline, CDR1 is MNHNS and CDR2 SASEGT. V lost 7 bases, J lost 0 bases, and 15 bases lay in between. The CDR3 sequence: CASIPPGRLNTEAFF. Written as DNA, the CDR3 is TGTGCCAGCATCCCTCCGGGACGGCTGAACACTGAAGCTTTCTTT.

This clonotype came up many times. The chain uses TRBV28 and TRBJ2-7, with D possibly matching TRBD1 (5 bases). From germline, CDR1 is MDHEN and CDR2 SYDVKM. V lost 7 bases and J lost 2, with 12 bases in between. This CDR3 comprises 13 residues. CDR3 sequence: CASIDSLTYEQYF. Here the CDR3 DNA reads TGTGCCAGCATCGACAGTCTAACCTACGAGCAGTACTTC.

As for this clonotype: Sequence at one end of the junction differs from germline and may be a read error. The chain joins TRBV6-1 to TRBJ1-5; TRBD1 matches at 7 bases. CDR1 is MNHNS, CDR2 SASEGT, per germline. The length of the CDR3 is 15 residues. The chain's CDR3 is CAISPGGQSNQPQHF. The CDR3 DNA sequence: TGTGCCATCAGTCCGGGGGGACAGAGCAATCAGCCCCAGCATTTT.